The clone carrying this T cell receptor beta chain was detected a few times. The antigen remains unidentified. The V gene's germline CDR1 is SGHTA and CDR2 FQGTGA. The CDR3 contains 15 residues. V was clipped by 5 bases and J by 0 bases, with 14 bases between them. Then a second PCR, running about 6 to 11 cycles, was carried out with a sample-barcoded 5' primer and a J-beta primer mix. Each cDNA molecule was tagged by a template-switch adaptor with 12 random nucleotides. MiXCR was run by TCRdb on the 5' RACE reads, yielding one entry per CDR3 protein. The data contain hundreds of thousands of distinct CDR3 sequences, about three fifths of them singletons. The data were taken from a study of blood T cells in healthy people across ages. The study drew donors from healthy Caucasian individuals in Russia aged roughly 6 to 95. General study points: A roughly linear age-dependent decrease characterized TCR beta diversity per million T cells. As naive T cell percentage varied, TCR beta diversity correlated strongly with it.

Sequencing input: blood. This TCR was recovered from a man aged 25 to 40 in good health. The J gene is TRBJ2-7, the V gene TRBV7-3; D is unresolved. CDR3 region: CASSLTPGPSYEQYF. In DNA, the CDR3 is TGTGCCAGCAGCCTTACCCCGGGCCCCTCCTACGAGCAGTACTTC.